The 21 T cell receptor beta chains below all came from one sample that was sequenced in a study of T cell responses to AZD1222 COVID-19 vaccine. Libraries were prepared by immunoSEQ multiplex PCR; TCRdb keeps only in-frame clonotypes and omits some of them. The sample lists around 140,000 clones, roughly 93% occurring once. This specimen was peripheral blood, taken 28 days after the second AZD1222 dose. These receptors were taken from an adult who received the AZD1222 COVID-19 vaccine.

V usage is TRBV6-2 or TRBV6-3 and J usage is TRBJ1-1; D gene uncertain. Germline-derived CDR1 and CDR2 are MNHEY and SVGEGT. V gave up 6 bases and J gave up 2 bases, with 10 bases separating them. This CDR3 is 13 amino acids long. The CDR3 DNA follows: TGTGCCAGCAGCTTTACAACTAACACTGAAGCTTTCTTT. Translating it yields CASSFTTNTEAFF.

A single count supports this clone. The V and J genes are TRBV27 and TRBJ1-2, with D unclear. Germline CDR1 MNHEY, CDR2 SMNVEV (reference sequence). The CDR3 contains 15 residues. V was cut by 3 bases and J by 6 bases, with 17 bases left in between. The CDR3 loop reads CASSFQDPRRDGYTF. The CDR3, as DNA: TGTGCCAGCAGTTTTCAAGACCCACGCCGGGATGGCTACACCTTC.

J is TRBJ1-2 and V is TRBV4-2; the match to TRBD1 covers 9 bases. The CDR3 has 13 amino acids. V lost 4 bases to trimming and J lost 6 bases; unmatched junction nucleotides: 3. CDR1 is LGHNA and CDR2 is YNFKEQ in the germline V gene. The CDR3 DNA reads as TGTGCCAGCAGCCTTCGGGACAGGGATGGCTACACCTTC. It codes for CASSLRDRDGYTF.

V and J are TRBV7-3 and TRBJ2-3; TRBD2 agrees at 14 bases. The junction had 10 bases not matched to a gene; V was cut back by 5 bases and J by 6 bases. The CDR3 is 17 residues long. CDR1 is SGHTA, CDR2 FQGTGA, per germline. The CDR3 coding sequence is TGTGCCAGCAGCGCCGGGACTAGCGGGAGCTGGAAGGATACGCAGTATTTT. It is translated as CASSAGTSGSWKDTQYF. The full variable domain, with the rest looked up from reference TRBV7-3 and TRBJ2-3, is GAGVSQTPSNKVTEKGKYVELRCDPISGHTALYWYRQSLGQGPEFLIYFQGTGAADDSGLPNDRFFAVRPEGSVSTLKIQRTERGDSAVYLCASSAGTSGSWKDTQYFGPGTRLTVL.

The rearrangement links TRBV5-1 to TRBJ2-7; the D gene is possibly TRBD1 (6 bases). Germline V lookup: CDR1 SGHRS, CDR2 YFSETQ. Trimming took off 0 bases at V and 2 bases at J, with 9 bases between the two ends. The CDR3 covers 14 residues. The CDR3 DNA is TGCGCCAGCAGCTTGGAACAGGGACCCTACGAGCAGTACTTC. It codes for CASSLEQGPYEQYF.

The V and J genes are TRBV18 and TRBJ1-2; 7 bases are a match to TRBD1. Germline CDR1 reads KGHSH; CDR2 reads LQKENI. V shed 3 bases and J 6 bases; nucleotides not matched to a gene: 7. The CDR3 runs 14 residues. The CDR3 is CASSPTGLRDGYTF. The CDR3 nucleotides read TGTGCCAGCTCACCGACAGGGCTTAGGGATGGCTACACCTTC.

The rearrangement joins TRBV30 to TRBJ1-3, with D unclear. This CDR3 has 14 residues. V was pared by 4 bases and J by 2 bases, with 12 bases between. CDR1 is GTSNPN, CDR2 SVGIG, per germline (reference sequence). The CDR3 sequence is CAWITPGPGNTIYF. The DNA of the CDR3 is TGTGCCTGGATTACGCCGGGCCCTGGAAACACCATATATTTT.

This clone was counted once. The CDR3: CASSDGLAGFTDTQYF. CDR3 bases: TGTGCCAGCAGCGACGGACTAGCGGGCTTCACAGATACGCAGTATTTT. The chain uses TRBV11-3 and TRBJ2-3, with 11 nucleotides matching TRBD2. From germline, CDR1 is SGHNT and CDR2 YENEEA. The CDR3 runs to 16 residues. The V gene end was trimmed by 5 bases and the J gene end by 2 bases; junction bases not matched to a gene: 6. Combining the CDR3 with reference TRBV11-3 and TRBJ2-3 gives the whole variable domain EAGVVQSPRYKIIEKKQPVAFWCNPISGHNTLYWYLQNLGQGPELLIRYENEEAVDDSQLPKDRFSAERLKGVDSTLKIQPAELGDSAVYLCASSDGLAGFTDTQYFGPGTRLTVL.

This clone was seen only once. The V gene is TRBV7-8, the J gene TRBJ1-1; D is ambiguous. The germline V gene has CDR1 SGHVS and CDR2 FQNEAQ. Trimming took off 5 bases at V and 4 bases at J, with 11 bases between the two ends. This CDR3 is built from 13 residues. DNA for the CDR3: TGTGCCAGCAGCCGAAAACCGGCCACTGAAGCTTTCTTT. It specifies CASSRKPATEAFF.

This clone was counted between two and nine times. The CDR3 region has the DNA TGTGCCAGCAGGTCACAGGGCCCTAGCAATCAGCCCCAGCATTTT. Translated, it gives CASRSQGPSNQPQHF. J is TRBJ1-5 and V is TRBV27; tentatively, D is TRBD1 (6 bases). Germline V gives CDR1 MNHEY, CDR2 SMNVEV (reference sequence). CDR3 size: 15 residues. Trimming removed 6 bases at V and 0 bases at J, with 12 bases between.

This chain links TRBV7-9 with TRBJ1-5; 7 bases fit TRBD1. This CDR3 is built from 15 residues. Germline V lookup: CDR1 SEHNR, CDR2 FQNEAQ (reference sequence). The V segment lost 5 bases and the J segment 11 bases; nucleotides outside the gene matches: 15. The CDR3 region is CASSAEREGAEAQHF. Here the CDR3 DNA reads TGTGCCAGCAGCGCCGAACGTGAGGGGGCCGAAGCCCAGCATTTT.

This chain joins TRBV28 and TRBJ2-1; 11 bases fit TRBD2. The CDR3 sequence is 18 residues long. CDR1 is MDHEN and CDR2 is SYDVKM in the germline V gene. V lost 1 base, J lost 4 bases, and 9 bases stayed unmatched. CDR3 sequence (DNA): TGTGCCAGCAGTTTATTGCTAGCGGGAGGAGCGGGATACAATGAGCAGTTCTTC. This translates into CASSLLLAGGAGYNEQFF.

The chain uses TRBV19 and TRBJ1-4; D uncertain. The CDR3 is 17 amino acids. Trimming took off 5 bases at V and 0 bases at J, with 16 bases between the two ends. Germline V CDR1 and CDR2: LNHDA, SQIVND (reference sequence). As DNA, the CDR3 is TGTGCCAGTAGTCCCCCTCGGTCAGCTGCAACTAATGAAAAACTGTTTTTT. Its translation is CASSPPRSAATNEKLFF.

The rearrangement links TRBV5-4 to TRBJ1-1; perhaps TRBD1 as D (5 bases). This CDR3 contains 14 residues. The germline gives CDR1 SGHNT, CDR2 YYREEE (reference sequence). Trimming pared 0 bases from V and 5 bases from J, leaving 11 bases between. The CDR3 coding sequence is TGTGCCAGCAGCTTGGAGGCGGGGCGTACTGAAGCTTTCTTT. Translated, it gives CASSLEAGRTEAFF.

The rearrangement joins TRBV4-1 to TRBJ2-2, with D uncertain. Deletions cut 6 bases from V and 2 bases from J, with 10 bases between. The germline CDR1 and CDR2 sequences are MGHRA and YSYEKL. CDR3 length: 14 amino acids. CDR3 sequence (DNA): TGCGCCAGCAGGGGGTCCCTTAACACCGGGGAGCTGTTTTTT. Its protein is CASRGSLNTGELFF.

This rearrangement joins TRBV28 to TRBJ1-2; no reliable D call. The CDR3 is made up of 19 amino acids. Trimming removed 2 bases at V and 0 bases at J, with 22 bases between. Germline V gene data show CDR1 as MDHEN and CDR2 as SYDVKM. The CDR3 is CASSLNPSHFALANYGYTF. The CDR3 region has the DNA TGTGCCAGCAGTTTAAACCCCTCTCATTTCGCACTTGCTAACTATGGCTACACCTTC.

V is TRBV29-1 and J is TRBJ2-1, with D possibly being TRBD1 or TRBD2 (5 bases each). The ends were cut back, 5 bases at V and 5 bases at J, with 16 bases in the middle. This CDR3 is 14 amino acids long. Germline assignment: CDR1 SQVTM and CDR2 ANQGSEA. The DNA for the CDR3 is TGCAGCGTTCGGACTGGGGCGTTAAACAATGAGCAGTTCTTC. It codes for CSVRTGALNNEQFF.

This sequence joins TRBV30 and TRBJ1-5; D is undetermined. This CDR3 comprises 14 residues. The germline gives CDR1 GTSNPN, CDR2 SVGIG (reference sequence). Trimming removed 1 base from V and 5 bases from J, with 12 bases in between. The CDR3 DNA reads as TGTGCCTGGAGTGAGGATAGGGAGTATCAGCCCCAGCATTTT. This codes for CAWSEDREYQPQHF.

V usage is TRBV30 and J usage is TRBJ2-7; 10 bases match TRBD1. The ends lost 0 bases at V and 3 bases at J; junction bases unmatched: 17. CDR3 length: 19 residues. Germline CDR1 is GTSNPN and CDR2 is SVGIG (reference sequence). The CDR3, as DNA: TGTGCCTGGAGTGTACGGACCGTTCCCGGGACAGGGGTTTACTACGAGCAGTACTTC. Amino acid sequence: CAWSVRTVPGTGVYYEQYF. Full variable domain (remainder filled in from reference TRBV30 and TRBJ2-7): SQTIHQWPATLVQPVGSPLSLECTVEGTSNPNLYWYRQAAGRGLQLLFYSVGIGQISSEVPQNLSASRPQDRQFILSSKKLLLSDSGFYLCAWSVRTVPGTGVYYEQYFGPGTRLTVT.

J is TRBJ2-2 and V is TRBV4-2; 7 bases match TRBD1. CDR3 size: 16 residues. V shed 8 bases and J 0 bases; nucleotides not matched to a gene: 9. CDR1 is LGHNA, CDR2 YNFKEQ, per germline. The CDR3 region has the DNA TGTGCCAGCTCTCACAGGGGCACATCGAACACCGGGGAGCTGTTTTTT. Translation gives CASSHRGTSNTGELFF.

This clone was detected only a few times. The chain carries TRBV30 and TRBJ1-2, with TRBD1 matching 7 bases. The CDR3 length is 13 residues. The germline V gene encodes CDR1 GTSNPN and CDR2 SVGIG (reference sequence). Losses at the gene ends were 4 bases for V and 7 bases for J; bases not matched to a gene: 9. The CDR3 is CAWTLVDRAGYTF. The CDR3 DNA reads TGTGCCTGGACCCTAGTAGACAGGGCTGGCTACACCTTC.